This T cell receptor (beta chain) was identified in a study of molecular identifiers for immune sequencing clone quantification (dated by TCRdb to 2016 to 2018). Background on the whole study: In a replicate experiment, RNA from around 18,000 or 91,000 naive CD8 T cells was split into five aliquots, four of which were sequenced. This methods study used CD8 T cells to benchmark TCR RNA copy counting and molecular-identifier clustering-based TCR repertoire sequencing (MIDCIRS). What the study reported, not specific to this receptor: Highly expanded clone sizes could be underestimated because identical TCR molecules may share a barcode. When barcode sub-clustering was not used, chimeric consensus sequences inflated TCR diversity, with chimeras reaching as high as 47%. In CMV-specific effector cells, over 99% of molecules were held by clones above 20 RNA copies, whereas under 1% of molecules were held by such clones in naive cells. A single cell's worth of spiked-in Jurkat TCR RNA was reported detectable even among one million naive CD8 T cells. Naive libraries contained spiked-in Jurkat TCR RNA (roughly 10 copies' worth), which is not part of the donor repertoire. Modeling estimated about 2.8 recovered TCR RNA copies per cell, compared with about ten by digital PCR, which implies roughly 30% capture efficiency.

To prepare the library, PCR was applied. Sequenced on an Illumina HiSeq 4000. Bulk TCR libraries were generated as previously described, with the TCR primers listed in Table S5 used. The Qiagen AllPrep DNA/RNA kit was used to purify total RNA. Before analysis, reads from multiple sequencing runs of the same library were pooled. Per the authors' processing: Only reads with exact TCR constant sequence were kept, trimmed to 150 nt, and grouped by their 12-nt molecular barcodes. Within each barcode group, reads were sub-clustered at a 15% Levenshtein threshold, and quality-weighted consensus sequences were built per RNA molecule. Non-functional sequences were excluded, and lower-count sequences lying one edit away from another sequence were also excluded. Barcode sub-clusters with fewer than 20% of the maximum read count were removed, based on fitting two negative binomial distributions. TCRdb reprocessed the public reads (quality trimming at Q25 with fastp, clone calling with MiXCR) and kept in-frame beta chains. All rows with the same CDR3 protein become a single entry with the most common DNA and genes. The V and J calls come from TCRdb's annotation, not from the publication. Present in this sample are about 65,000 distinct CDR3 sequences, around a sixth of which were seen just once. The ten most abundant clones make up approximately 1.5% of the sample.

According to the germline V gene (reference sequence), CDR1 reads LGHDT and CDR2 reads YNNKEL. Between the V and J ends, shortened by 5 bases and 5 bases respectively, the junction contains 24 bases. Spanning cysteine to phenylalanine, the CDR3 consists of 17 amino acids. The sequence is cut down to CDR3 DNA, 51 bases in frame from base 1. This clonotype was detected many times. Its antigen is currently not known. Per-nucleotide qualities are absent, and no much larger clonotype sits a single base away. Libraries of naive CD8 T cells were built from anywhere between about 20,000 and 1,000,000 sorted cells, with 10%, 30% or 50% of the purified RNA used. Naive CD8 T cells were FACS-sorted as CD8+CD4-CCR7+CD45RA+ on a BD FACSAria II into RLT Plus buffer. Detection sensitivity was tested by spiking Jurkat RNA equal to fewer than twelve TCR copies' worth into samples containing about 19,000-1,000,000 naive CD8 T cells. Enrichment of CD8 T cells was done with RosetteSep CD8+ T Cell Enrichment Cocktail plus Ficoll-Paque, and ACK red cell lysis came afterward.

Sequencing was carried out using naive CD8+ T cells from blood, with Jurkat cell RNA spiked in. This specimen's cell subset or site label, interpreted: FACS-sorted CD8+CD4-CCR7+CD45RA+ naive T cells. This TCR was recovered from a human donor in good health. Some libraries in this study had Jurkat cell RNA spiked in. The rearranged segments are TRBV3-1 and TRBJ1-1; TRBD1 is perhaps the D gene, given 5 matching bases. The base sequence is TGTGCCAGCAGCGACTTAACCCTTGAGCGGGGCTGGACTGAAGCTTTCTTT. It translates to CASSDLTLERGWTEAFF.